The clone carrying this T cell receptor beta chain was recorded a few times. The method was immunoSEQ multiplex PCR; TCRdb's version includes in-frame clones alone and lacks a portion of them. The data contain 160,000 or so clones, about 93% of them seen just once; the ten biggest clones take up over 2%. The CDR3 is made up of 15 amino acids. The V gene lost 1 base and the J gene lost 0 bases, with 10 bases spanning the gap. Germline CDR1 MNHNS, CDR2 SASEGT. This sample was included in a study of control samples from healthy donors and cancer patients. The sequenced sample consisted of blood. The chain links TRBV6-1 to TRBJ2-7; perhaps TRBD2 as D (6 bases). The receptor comes from a man aged 45-65 years in good health. Here the CDR3 reads CASSEEEGGSYEQYF. CDR3 DNA sequence: TGTGCCAGCAGTGAAGAGGAGGGCGGCTCCTACGAGCAGTACTTC.